These 4 T cell receptor beta chains were all obtained from the same sample, sequenced in a study of CD8 T cell repertoires and HIV-1 epitope variants. Measured with immunoSEQ multiplex PCR; TCRdb has only the in-frame clones, and not every one. The sample shows several thousand clones, 60% to 80% of them seen only once. Which antigens these TCRs recognize remains unknown. Sequencing was carried out using cultured CD8+ T cells derived from PBMCs. Receptors were obtained from a male donor with HIV.

The genes are TRBV28 and TRBJ2-1; 9 bases match TRBD1. CDR1 and CDR2 from the germline V gene are MDHEN and SYDVKM. V lost 2 bases and J lost 5; bases outside the gene matches: 4. The CDR3 is made up of 15 amino acids. CDR3 DNA sequence: TGTGCCAGCAGTTTAATTGGGGACAGGGACAATGAGCAGTTCTTC. Protein: CASSLIGDRDNEQFF. Full variable domain (missing parts from reference TRBV28 and TRBJ2-1): DVKVTQSSRYLVKRTGEKVFLECVQDMDHENMFWYRQDPGLGLRLIYFSYDVKMKEKGDIPEGYSVSREKKERFSLILESASTNQTSMYLCASSLIGDRDNEQFFGPGTRLTVL.

This clone has just a few counts. V gene TRBV7-2 combines with J gene TRBJ1-1; D not resolved. This CDR3 region has 14 residues. The germline V gene encodes CDR1 SGHTA and CDR2 FQGNSA. The V gene lost 2 bases and the J gene lost 3 bases, with 10 bases spanning the gap. The CDR3 DNA is TGTGCCAGCAGCTTAAAGAGCAGCTACACTGAAGCTTTCTTT. Encoded protein: CASSLKSSYTEAFF. Drawing the rest from reference TRBV7-2 and TRBJ1-1, the complete variable domain is GAGVSQSPSNKVTEKGKDVELRCDPISGHTALYWYRQSLGQGLEFLIYFQGNSAPDKSGLPSDRFSAERTGGSVSTLTIQRTQQEDSAVYLCASSLKSSYTEAFFGQGTRLTVV.

V is TRBV7-3 and J is TRBJ2-2; 11 bases line up with TRBD2. V trimming: 1 base; J trimming: 4 bases; junction bases outside the gene matches: 8. Germline CDR1 SGHTA, CDR2 FQGTGA. The CDR3 is 18 amino acids. CDR3 nucleotides: TGTGCCAGCAGCTTAAAGGGGCTAGCGGGGGGATTCACCGGGGAGCTGTTTTTT. Protein: CASSLKGLAGGFTGELFF.

This clone has only a few counts. The gene calls are TRBV13 and TRBJ2-7; 9 nucleotides agree with TRBD2. Trimming at V came to 5 bases and at J to 1 base, leaving 6 bases not matched to a gene. Germline CDR1 reads PRHDT; CDR2 reads FYEKMQ (reference sequence). CDR3 length: 15 amino acids. CDR3 in DNA: TGTGCCAGCAGCGCCACGGGACTAGCATCCTACGAGCAGTACTTC. Protein: CASSATGLASYEQYF.